Here is one TCR beta chain with its context. Donors in Cohort 3 who had recovered were those with two negative PCRs, healthcare professional clearance, or resolution of their symptoms. V shed 7 bases and J shed 1 base, with 13 bases lying between them. CDR1 and CDR2 from the germline V gene are MDHEN and SYDVKM. The CDR3 extends over 14 amino acids. The data stem from a study of blood T cell repertoires in COVID-19. For the study at large: Collection of acute and convalescent COVID-19 samples took place in the United States, Italy and Spain.

The repertoire was sequenced with immunoSEQ multiplex PCR; TCRdb's copy has only in-frame clones and lacks some. Among roughly 150,000 clones, roughly 80% were seen once, and the ten largest hold less than 7%. The rearrangement uses TRBV28 and TRBJ1-1, with D unclear. Sequenced sample: PBMCs or T cells enriched from blood (not recorded which). The TCR originated in a middle-aged woman who had recovered from COVID-19. The CDR3: CASNSQHRNTEAFF. DNA for the CDR3: TGTGCCAGCAACTCCCAACACAGGAACACTGAAGCTTTCTTT.